This TCR beta chain was profiled in a study of T cells in narcolepsy. Regarding the study as a whole: Autoreactive HCRT-specific and TRIB2-specific clonotypes were marked in same-patient CSF-versus-blood CD4+ comparisons. Autoreactive clonotypes reportedly recurred in blood of same and different patients, not controls.

Points on this clone: The antigen is not known.

Germline lookup yields CDR1 SGHDT and CDR2 YYEEEE. This CDR3 is built from 13 residues. V lost 4 bases, J lost 9 bases, and 14 bases lay in between. Sequenced by immunoSEQ multiplex PCR; TCRdb stores in-frame clones only, minus some. This sample has 9,500 to 14,000 clones, with approximately 94% found just once. The V gene is TRBV5-6, the J gene TRBJ2-1; possibly TRBD2 for D (6 bases). The clonotype was recovered from a human donor with narcolepsy. Sequenced material: CD45RA- memory CD4+ T cells from PBMCs. The CDR3 sequence is CASSPWNGGEQFF. DNA for the CDR3: TGTGCCAGCAGCCCCTGGAACGGGGGTGAGCAGTTCTTC.